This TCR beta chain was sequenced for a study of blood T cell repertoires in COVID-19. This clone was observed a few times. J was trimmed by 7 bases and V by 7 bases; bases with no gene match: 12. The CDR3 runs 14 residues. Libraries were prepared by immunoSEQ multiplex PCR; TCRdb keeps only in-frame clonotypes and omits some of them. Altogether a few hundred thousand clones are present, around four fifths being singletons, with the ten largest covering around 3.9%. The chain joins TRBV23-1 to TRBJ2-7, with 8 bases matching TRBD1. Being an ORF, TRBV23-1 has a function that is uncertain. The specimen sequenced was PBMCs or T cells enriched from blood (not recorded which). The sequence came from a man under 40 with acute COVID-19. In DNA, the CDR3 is TGCGCCAGCAATGCGGACAGGGCGGTAAGAGAGCAGTACGTC. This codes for CASNADRAVREQYV.